These 12 T cell receptor beta chains originate from one sample sequenced in a study of T cell responses to AZD1222 COVID-19 vaccine (dated by TCRdb to about 2021). The time point tag for this specimen amounts to: baseline before first vaccination. The library was made by the immunoSEQ multiplex PCR assay. Here the immuneACCESS table is served through TCRdb, limited to in-frame sequences with V and J called. Missing clones are a known gap in these copies; in checked studies unresolved V genes cover under half, and the rest lacks a known reason. This sample holds about 160,000 clones; roughly nine tenths were observed only once. Approximately 2% of the sample goes to the ten largest clones. The material sequenced was peripheral blood, taken on day 0 of AZD1222 vaccination. Receptors were obtained from an adult in good health.

The gene calls are TRBV4-3 and TRBJ2-7, with D hard to call. Deletions cut 0 bases from V and 2 bases from J, with 5 bases between. The germline gives CDR1 LGHNA, CDR2 YSLEER. This CDR3 spans 13 amino acids. The CDR3 DNA reads TGCGCCAGCAGCCAAGATACGGCCTACGAGCAGTACTTC. Translated: CASSQDTAYEQYF.

The chain has TRBV3-1 (or the pseudogene TRBV3-2) and TRBJ1-1, with D maybe TRBD1 (5 bases). Per the germline V gene, CDR1 is LGHDT and CDR2 is YNNKEL (reference sequence). The CDR3 runs 13 residues. The V end lost 3 bases, the J end lost 4 bases, and 9 bases lay between the germline ends. CDR3 amino acids: CASSQAGTTEAFF. In DNA form, the CDR3 reads TGTGCCAGCAGCCAGGCAGGGACCACTGAAGCTTTCTTT.

V usage is TRBV29-1 and J usage is TRBJ1-2; perhaps TRBD1 as D (6 bases). This CDR3 has 15 residues. The V end lost 6 bases, the J end lost 2 bases, and 19 bases lay between the germline ends. The germline CDR1 and CDR2 sequences are SQVTM and ANQGSEA. CDR3 region: CSVERGATFNYGYTF. Here the CDR3 DNA reads TGCAGCGTCGAACGGGGGGCTACTTTCAACTATGGCTACACCTTC.

The V gene is TRBV28, the J gene TRBJ2-7, with D unclear. Trimming took off 6 bases at V and 4 bases at J, with 7 bases between the two ends. The CDR3 extends over 11 amino acids. The germline V gene encodes CDR1 MDHEN and CDR2 SYDVKM. The CDR3 is CASRSTYEQYF. The CDR3 coding sequence is TGTGCCAGCAGATCCACTTACGAGCAGTACTTC. The full variable domain, completed using reference TRBV28 and TRBJ2-7, is DVKVTQSSRYLVKRTGEKVFLECVQDMDHENMFWYRQDPGLGLRLIYFSYDVKMKEKGDIPEGYSVSREKKERFSLILESASTNQTSMYLCASRSTYEQYFGPGTRLTVT.

The chain has TRBV10-3 and TRBJ1-1, with D maybe TRBD1 (6 bases). Per germline, CDR1 ENHRY and CDR2 SYGVKD. The ends were cut back, 6 bases at V and 7 bases at J, with 12 bases in the middle. This CDR3 is 12 amino acids long. CDR3 DNA sequence: TGTGCCATCAGAGAAGGGACACATGAAGCTTTCTTT. Encoded protein: CAIREGTHEAFF.

V and J are TRBV7-2 and TRBJ1-2; 7 nucleotides align to TRBD1. Germline CDR1 SGHTA, CDR2 FQGNSA. The CDR3 runs 15 residues. Trimming removed 4 bases from V and 2 bases from J; junction bases left unmatched: 7. CDR3 nucleotides: TGTGCCAGCAGCTCCAGGACAGGTCCCAACTATGGCTACACCTTC. It translates to CASSSRTGPNYGYTF.

This clone showed up just once. The CDR3 is CASSPGPRGDNEQFF. As DNA, the CDR3 is TGTGCCAGCTCACCAGGACCGCGAGGGGACAATGAGCAGTTCTTC. This sequence joins TRBV18 and TRBJ2-1; D may be TRBD1 or TRBD2 (5 bases each). V was shortened by 2 bases and J by 5 bases, with 13 bases between the two germline ends. Germline assignment: CDR1 KGHSH and CDR2 LQKENI. This CDR3 is 15 amino acids long. Complete variable domain (other parts from reference TRBV18 and TRBJ2-1): NAGVMQNPRHLVRRRGQEARLRCSPMKGHSHVYWYRQLPEEGLKFMVYLQKENIIDESGMPKERFSAEFPKEGPSILRIQQVVRGDSAAYFCASSPGPRGDNEQFFGPGTRLTVL.

V usage is TRBV19 and J usage is TRBJ1-1, with D unclear. With 5 bases removed from V and 0 bases from J, the gap between germline ends came to 13 bases. The CDR3 is 15 residues long. Germline CDR1 and CDR2: LNHDA and SQIVND (reference sequence). CDR3 protein: CASSPRTGLNTEAFF. The CDR3 DNA reads TGTGCCAGTAGTCCCAGGACGGGATTGAACACTGAAGCTTTCTTT.

The chain links TRBV4-3 to TRBJ2-3, with 8 bases aligning to TRBD2. Germline CDR1 LGHNA, CDR2 YSLEER. The CDR3 totals 17 residues. The trim removed 4 bases at V and 0 bases at J, leaving 9 bases unmatched. The DNA for the CDR3 is TGCGCCAGCAGCCTGGGACTAAGCGGGAGTAGCACAGATACGCAGTATTTT. Its translation is CASSLGLSGSSTDTQYF.

About this clone itself: The same CDR3 is also encoded by other DNA sequences in this sample. The rearrangement uses TRBV18 and TRBJ2-1; the D is unclear. CDR1 and CDR2 (germline): KGHSH, LQKENI. The CDR3 has 13 residues. V dropped 3 bases and J dropped 0 bases, with 3 bases sitting between them. CDR3 in amino acids: CASSPPSYNEQFF. Here the CDR3 DNA reads TGTGCCAGCTCACCGCCCTCCTACAATGAGCAGTTCTTC.

The chain has TRBV5-8 and TRBJ1-1; no definite D call. This CDR3 is built from 13 residues. Trimming took 3 bases from V and 4 from J, leaving 10 bases between them. Germline V gene data show CDR1 as SGHTS and CDR2 as YDEGEE. The CDR3 spells CASSSLRGTEAFF. The CDR3 DNA is TGTGCCAGCAGCTCCCTTCGGGGCACTGAAGCTTTCTTT.

The chain uses TRBV3-1 (or the pseudogene TRBV3-2) and TRBJ1-1, with D unresolved. V was pared by 0 bases and J by 6 bases, with 11 bases between. Germline V CDR1 and CDR2: LGHDT, YNNKEL (reference sequence). The CDR3 totals 14 residues. Here the CDR3 DNA reads TGTGCCAGCAGCCAAGATTGGCAGAGCCCTGAAGCTTTCTTT. Translation gives CASSQDWQSPEAFF.